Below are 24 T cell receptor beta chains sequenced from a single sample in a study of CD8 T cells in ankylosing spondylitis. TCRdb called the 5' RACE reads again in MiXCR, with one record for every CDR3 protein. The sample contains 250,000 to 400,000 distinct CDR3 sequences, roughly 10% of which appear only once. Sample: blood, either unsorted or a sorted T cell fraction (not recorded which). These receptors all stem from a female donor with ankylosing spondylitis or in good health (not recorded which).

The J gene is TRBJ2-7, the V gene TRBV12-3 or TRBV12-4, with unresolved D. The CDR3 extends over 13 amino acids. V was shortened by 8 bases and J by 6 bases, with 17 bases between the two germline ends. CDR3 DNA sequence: TGTGCCAGCTCCCGAATTCAGCGTGGCGAGCAGTACTTC. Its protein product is CASSRIQRGEQYF.

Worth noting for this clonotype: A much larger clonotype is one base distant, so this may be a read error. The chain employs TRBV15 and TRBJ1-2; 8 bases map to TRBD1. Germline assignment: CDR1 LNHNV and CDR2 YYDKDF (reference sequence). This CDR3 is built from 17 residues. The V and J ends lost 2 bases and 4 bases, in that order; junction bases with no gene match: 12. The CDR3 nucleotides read TGTGCCACCAGCAGATCTCTCCGGGACAGGCTAGCCTATGGCTACACCTTC. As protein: CATSRSLRDRLAYGYTF.

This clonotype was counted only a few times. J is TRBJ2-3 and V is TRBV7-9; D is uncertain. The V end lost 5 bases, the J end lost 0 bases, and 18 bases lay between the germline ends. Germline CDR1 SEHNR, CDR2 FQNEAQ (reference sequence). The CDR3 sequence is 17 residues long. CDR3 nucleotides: TGTGCCAGCAGCCCTGGATTCGGATTCACTAGCACAGATACGCAGTATTTT. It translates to CASSPGFGFTSTDTQYF.

CDR3: CASTYETGYEQYF. As DNA, the CDR3 is TGCGCCAGCACCTACGAAACAGGATACGAGCAGTACTTC. This sequence joins TRBV5-1 and TRBJ2-7, with TRBD1 as a possible D gene (5 bases). Trimming removed 6 bases at V and 4 bases at J, with 14 bases between. This CDR3 is built from 13 residues. The germline gives CDR1 SGHRS, CDR2 YFSETQ. The complete variable domain, with remaining parts taken from reference TRBV5-1 and TRBJ2-7, reads KAGVTQTPRYLIKTRGQQVTLSCSPISGHRSVSWYQQTPGQGLQFLFEYFSETQRNKGNFPGRFSGRQFSNSRSEMNVSTLELGDSALYLCASTYETGYEQYFGPGTRLTVT.

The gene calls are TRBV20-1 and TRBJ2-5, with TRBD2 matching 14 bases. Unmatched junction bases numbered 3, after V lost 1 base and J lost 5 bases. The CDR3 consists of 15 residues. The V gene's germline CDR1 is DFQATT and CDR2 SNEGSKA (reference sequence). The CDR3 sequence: CSARGLAGGLETQYF. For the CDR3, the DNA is TGCAGTGCTAGAGGACTAGCGGGAGGGCTCGAGACCCAGTACTTC.

The CDR3 reads CASSSALAGAYEQYF. CDR3 sequence (DNA): TGTGCCAGCAGTTCCGCACTAGCGGGAGCCTACGAGCAGTACTTC. The chain links TRBV6-2 or TRBV6-3 to TRBJ2-7; 11 bases match TRBD2. CDR3 length: 15 amino acids. V lost 4 bases, J lost 2 bases, and 4 bases stayed unmatched. Germline V CDR1 and CDR2: MNHEY, SVGEGT.

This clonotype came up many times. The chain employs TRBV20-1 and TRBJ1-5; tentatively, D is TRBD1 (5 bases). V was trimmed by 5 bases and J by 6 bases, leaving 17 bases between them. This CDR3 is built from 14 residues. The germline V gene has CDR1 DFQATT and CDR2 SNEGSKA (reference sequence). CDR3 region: CSAESGGKGQPQHF. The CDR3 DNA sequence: TGCAGTGCTGAGAGCGGGGGAAAGGGTCAGCCCCAGCATTTT.

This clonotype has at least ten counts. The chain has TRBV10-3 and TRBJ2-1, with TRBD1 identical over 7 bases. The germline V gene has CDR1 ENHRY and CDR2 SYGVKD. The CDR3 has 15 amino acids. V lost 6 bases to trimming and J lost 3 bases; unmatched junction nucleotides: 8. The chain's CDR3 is CAIRAYRGNYNEQFF. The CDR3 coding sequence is TGTGCCATCAGGGCTTACAGGGGTAACTACAATGAGCAGTTCTTC.

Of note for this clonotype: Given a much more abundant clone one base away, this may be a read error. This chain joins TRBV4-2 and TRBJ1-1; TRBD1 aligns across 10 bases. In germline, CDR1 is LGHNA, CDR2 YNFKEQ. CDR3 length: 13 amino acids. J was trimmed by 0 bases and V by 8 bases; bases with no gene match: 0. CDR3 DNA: TGTGCCAGCGGGACAGGGGTGAACACTGAAGCTTTCTTT. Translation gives CASGTGVNTEAFF.

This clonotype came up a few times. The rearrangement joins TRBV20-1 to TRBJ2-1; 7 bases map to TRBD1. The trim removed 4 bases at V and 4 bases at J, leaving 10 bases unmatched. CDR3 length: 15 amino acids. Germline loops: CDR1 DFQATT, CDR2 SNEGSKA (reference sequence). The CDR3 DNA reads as TGCAGTGCTACCCCCCGGGACAGAGGATACAATGAGCAGTTCTTC. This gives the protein CSATPRDRGYNEQFF.

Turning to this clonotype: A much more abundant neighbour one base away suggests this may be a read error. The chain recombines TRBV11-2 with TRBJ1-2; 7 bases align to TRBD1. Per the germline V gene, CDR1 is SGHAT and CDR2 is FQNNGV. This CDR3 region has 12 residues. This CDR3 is CASSRDRVGYPF. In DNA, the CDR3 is TGTGCCAGCAGCCGTGACAGGGTTGGCTACCCCTTC.

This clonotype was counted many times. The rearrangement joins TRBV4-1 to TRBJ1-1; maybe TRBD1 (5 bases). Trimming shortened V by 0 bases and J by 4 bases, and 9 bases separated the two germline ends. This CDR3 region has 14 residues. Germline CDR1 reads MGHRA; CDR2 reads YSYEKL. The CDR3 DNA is TGCGCCAGCAGCCAAGATCGGGGGTTCACTGAAGCTTTCTTT. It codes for CASSQDRGFTEAFF.

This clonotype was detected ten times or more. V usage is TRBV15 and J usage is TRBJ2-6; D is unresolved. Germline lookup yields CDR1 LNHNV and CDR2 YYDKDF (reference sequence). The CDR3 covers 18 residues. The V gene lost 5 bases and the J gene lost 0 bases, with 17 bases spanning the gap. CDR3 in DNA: TGTGCCACCAGCCCCAGCGAGAACACTTACTCTGGGGCCAACGTCCTGACTTTC. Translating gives CATSPSENTYSGANVLTF.

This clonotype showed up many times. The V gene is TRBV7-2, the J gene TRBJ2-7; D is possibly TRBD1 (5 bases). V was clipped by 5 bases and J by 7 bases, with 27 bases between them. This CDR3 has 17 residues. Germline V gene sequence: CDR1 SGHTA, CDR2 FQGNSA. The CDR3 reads CASSATLPGQRLGEQYF. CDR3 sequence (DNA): TGTGCCAGCAGCGCTACCCTACCAGGACAACGGCTGGGGGAGCAGTACTTC.

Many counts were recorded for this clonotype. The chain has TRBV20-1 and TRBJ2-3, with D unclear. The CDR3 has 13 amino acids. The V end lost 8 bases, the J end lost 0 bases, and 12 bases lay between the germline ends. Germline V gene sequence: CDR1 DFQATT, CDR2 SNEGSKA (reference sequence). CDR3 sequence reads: CSQLGASTDTQYF. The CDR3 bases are TGCAGTCAATTAGGCGCGAGCACAGATACGCAGTATTTT.

CDR3 sequence reads: CASSLGGSTYNEQFF. Written as DNA, the CDR3 is TGCGCCAGCAGCTTGGGGGGGAGTACGTACAATGAGCAGTTCTTC. The V call is TRBV5-1, the J call TRBJ2-1; possibly TRBD1 or TRBD2 for D (5 bases each). The CDR3 extends over 15 amino acids. Deletions cut 0 bases from V and 4 bases from J, with 11 bases between. The germline gives CDR1 SGHRS, CDR2 YFSETQ.

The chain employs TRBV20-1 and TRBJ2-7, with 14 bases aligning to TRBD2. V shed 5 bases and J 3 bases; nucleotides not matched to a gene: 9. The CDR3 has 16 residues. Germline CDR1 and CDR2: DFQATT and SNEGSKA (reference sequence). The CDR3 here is CSAPGLAGDGGYEQYF. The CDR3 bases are TGCAGTGCTCCGGGACTAGCGGGAGATGGTGGCTACGAGCAGTACTTC.

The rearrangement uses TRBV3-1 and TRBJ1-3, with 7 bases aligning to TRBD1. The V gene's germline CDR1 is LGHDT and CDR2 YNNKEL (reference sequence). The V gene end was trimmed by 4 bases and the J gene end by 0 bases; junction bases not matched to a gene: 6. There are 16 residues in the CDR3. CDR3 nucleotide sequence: TGTGCCAGCAGCCCTAAGGGACAGTACTCTGGAAACACCATATATTTT. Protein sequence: CASSPKGQYSGNTIYF.

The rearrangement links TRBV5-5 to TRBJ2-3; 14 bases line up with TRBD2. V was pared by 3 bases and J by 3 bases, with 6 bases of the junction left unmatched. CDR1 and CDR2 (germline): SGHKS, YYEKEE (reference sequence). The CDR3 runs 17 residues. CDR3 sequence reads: CASSYGLAGGWTDTQYF. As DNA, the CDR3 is TGTGCCAGCAGCTACGGACTAGCGGGGGGTTGGACAGATACGCAGTATTTT.

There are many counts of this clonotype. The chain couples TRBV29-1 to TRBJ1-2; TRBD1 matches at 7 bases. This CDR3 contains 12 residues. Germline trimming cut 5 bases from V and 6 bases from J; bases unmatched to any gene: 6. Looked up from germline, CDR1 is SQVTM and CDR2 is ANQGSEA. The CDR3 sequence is CSVTDRSDGYTF. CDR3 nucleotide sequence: TGCAGCGTTACGGACAGGTCGGATGGCTACACCTTC.

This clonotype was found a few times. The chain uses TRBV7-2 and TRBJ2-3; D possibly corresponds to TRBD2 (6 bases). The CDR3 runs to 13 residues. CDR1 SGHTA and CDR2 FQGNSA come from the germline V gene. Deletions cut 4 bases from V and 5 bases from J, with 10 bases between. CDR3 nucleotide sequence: TGTGCCAGCAGCTCCCTAGCGTTAGATACGCAGTATTTT. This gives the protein CASSSLALDTQYF.

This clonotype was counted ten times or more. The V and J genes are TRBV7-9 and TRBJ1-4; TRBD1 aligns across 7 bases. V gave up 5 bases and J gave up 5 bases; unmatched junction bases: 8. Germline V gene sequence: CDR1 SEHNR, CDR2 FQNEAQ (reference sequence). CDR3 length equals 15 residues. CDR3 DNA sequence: TGTGCCAGCAGCCAGGGAAGCAGGGGGAATGAAAAACTGTTTTTT. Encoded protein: CASSQGSRGNEKLFF.

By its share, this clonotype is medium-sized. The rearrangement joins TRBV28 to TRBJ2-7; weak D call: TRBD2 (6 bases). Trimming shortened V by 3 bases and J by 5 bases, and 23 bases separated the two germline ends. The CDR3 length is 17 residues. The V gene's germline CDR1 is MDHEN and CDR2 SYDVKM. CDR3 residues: CASSLDEGGIMGDEQYF. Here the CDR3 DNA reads TGTGCCAGCAGTTTGGATGAGGGCGGGATCATGGGGGACGAGCAGTACTTC.

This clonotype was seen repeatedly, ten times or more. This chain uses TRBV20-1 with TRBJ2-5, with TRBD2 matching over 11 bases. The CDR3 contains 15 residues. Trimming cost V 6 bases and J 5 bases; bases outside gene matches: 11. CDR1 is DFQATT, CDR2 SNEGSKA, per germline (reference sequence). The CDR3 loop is CSANLAGGPLETQYF. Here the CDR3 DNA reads TGCAGTGCCAACTTAGCGGGAGGGCCCCTTGAGACCCAGTACTTC.